Below, one T cell receptor (beta chain) is given with its context. The antigen remains undetermined. The CDR3 loop spans 13 amino acids. The V end lost 4 bases, the J end lost 7 bases, and 11 bases lay between the germline ends. The germline gives CDR1 SGDLS, CDR2 YYNGEE. The data stem from a study of graft-versus-host responses after intestinal transplantation. Background on the study: Recipients received multivisceral, liver-intestinal, or isolated intestinal transplants. Study outcomes and limitations: Researchers found GvH clones in recipient marrow, and some showed up first in ileum or blood. Early after transplant, HvG declines were associated with peak levels of circulating GvH clones.

Sequencing was performed with immunoSEQ multiplex PCR; in TCRdb, only in-frame clones are kept and a portion is missing. Here the sample spans some 150,000 clones, around 90% being singletons. V gene TRBV9 combines with J gene TRBJ2-2, with D hard to call. The input for sequencing was unstimulated CD4+ T cells sorted from spleen or lymph node cells, taken before intestinal transplant. This clonotype originated in a human donor who received an intestinal transplant. The CDR3 sequence is CASSRVLSGELFF. Written as DNA, the CDR3 is TGTGCCAGCAGCCGGGTCCTTAGCGGGGAGCTGTTTTTT.